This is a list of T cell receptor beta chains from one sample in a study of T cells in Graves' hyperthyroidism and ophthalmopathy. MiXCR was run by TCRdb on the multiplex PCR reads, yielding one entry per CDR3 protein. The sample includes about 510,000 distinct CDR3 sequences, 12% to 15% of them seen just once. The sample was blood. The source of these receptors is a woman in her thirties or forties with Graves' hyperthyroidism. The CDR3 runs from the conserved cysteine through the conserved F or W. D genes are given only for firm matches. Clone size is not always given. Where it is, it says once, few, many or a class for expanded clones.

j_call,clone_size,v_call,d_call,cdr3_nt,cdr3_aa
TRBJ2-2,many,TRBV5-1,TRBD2,TGCGCCAGCAGCCCCTCCGCGGGGGGGAACACCGGGGAGCTGTTTTTT,CASSPSAGGNTGELFF
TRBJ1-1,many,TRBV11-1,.,TGTGCCAGCAGCTTTTCAGGGGCGGGCACTGAAGCTTTCTTT,CASSFSGAGTEAFF
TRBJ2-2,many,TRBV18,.,TGTGCCAGCTCACCAAGTTTTACCGGGGAGCTGTTTTTT,CASSPSFTGELFF
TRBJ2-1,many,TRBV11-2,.,TGTGCCAGCAGCTTAGGAGGGGCAAGCGGAAATGAGCAGTTCTTC,CASSLGGASGNEQFF
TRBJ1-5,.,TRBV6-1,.,TGTGCCAGCATGGCAGCCAGAAATCAGCCCCAGCATTTT,CASMAARNQPQHF
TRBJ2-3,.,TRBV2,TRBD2,TGTGCCAGCGGGGGACTAGCGGGGTCTTCCACAGATACGCAGTATTTT,CASGGLAGSSTDTQYF
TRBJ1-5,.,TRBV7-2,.,TGTGCCAGCGCACGGGGGGGGGGGGCTAGGAATCAGCCCCAGCATTTT,CASARGGGARNQPQHF
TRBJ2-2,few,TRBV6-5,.,TGTGCCAGCAGTTACGATCTTTGGACGTCCACCGGGGAGCTGTTTTTT,CASSYDLWTSTGELFF
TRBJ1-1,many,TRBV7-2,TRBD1,TGTGCCAGCAGCGCACCGGACAGGGGGCTCAAGAACACTGAAGCTTTCTTT,CASSAPDRGLKNTEAFF
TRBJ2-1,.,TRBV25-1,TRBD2,TGTGCCAGCAGTGAAGCTACTAGCGGAGCCTACAATGAGCAGTTCTTC,CASSEATSGAYNEQFF
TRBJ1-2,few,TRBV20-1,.,TGCAGTGCTAGAGAGAGCCAGGGTCTCCACTATGGCTACACCTTC,CSARESQGLHYGYTF
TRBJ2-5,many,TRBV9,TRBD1,TGTGCCAGCAGCGCACAGGGGACAAATAAAGAGACCCAGTACTTC,CASSAQGTNKETQYF
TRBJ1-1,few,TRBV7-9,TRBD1,TGTGCCAGCAGCTTAGAAGGGACAGGGAACACTGAAGCTTTCTTT,CASSLEGTGNTEAFF
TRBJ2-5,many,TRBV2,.,TGTGCCAGCAGTGGATCTCCTCAACTACAAGAGACCCAGTACTTC,CASSGSPQLQETQYF
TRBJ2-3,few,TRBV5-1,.,TGCGCCAGCAGCCCCACCGGGGCTGCTCCAGATACGCAGTATTTT,CASSPTGAAPDTQYF
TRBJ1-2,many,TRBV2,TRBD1,TGTGCCAGCAGGGGACAGGAAAACTATGGCTACACCTTC,CASRGQENYGYTF
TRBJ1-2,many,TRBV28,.,TGTGCCAGCAGTTTCGGACAGTTACCACGATATGGCTACACCTTC,CASSFGQLPRYGYTF
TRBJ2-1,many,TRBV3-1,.,TGTGCCAGCAGCCAACTGAGGAGTTCCAATGAGCAGTTCTTC,CASSQLRSSNEQFF
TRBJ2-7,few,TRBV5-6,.,TGTGCCAGCAGCTTGGCGGCCAACTACGAGCAGTACTTC,CASSLAANYEQYF
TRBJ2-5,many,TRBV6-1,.,TGTGCCAGCACCTCGGCCCCCGGCAACCAAGAGACCCAGTACTTC,CASTSAPGNQETQYF
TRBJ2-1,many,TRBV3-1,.,TGTGCCAGCAGCCAGGGTGGCGAGCAGTTCTTC,CASSQGGEQFF
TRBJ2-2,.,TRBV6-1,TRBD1,TGTGCCAGCGGCGAAGGGACAGGGGGCAACACCGGGGAGCTGTTTTTT,CASGEGTGGNTGELFF
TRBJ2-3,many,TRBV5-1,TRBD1,TGCGCCAGCAGCTTGGGGACAGGGGCATCCACAGATACGCAGTATTTT,CASSLGTGASTDTQYF
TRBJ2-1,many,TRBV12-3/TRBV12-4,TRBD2,TGTGCCAGCAGTCTCCCCCTAGCGGTGTCCTACAATGAGCAGTTCTTC,CASSLPLAVSYNEQFF
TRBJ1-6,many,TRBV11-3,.,TGTGCCAGCAGAAAGGAAGGTGTTAATTCACCCCTCCACTTT,CASRKEGVNSPLHF
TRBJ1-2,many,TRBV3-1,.,TGTGCCAGCAGCCTTGGGAACTATGGCTACACCTTC,CASSLGNYGYTF
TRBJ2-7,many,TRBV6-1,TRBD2,TGTGCCAGCAGTGAATGGGCGGGAGGATCCTACGAGCAGTACTTC,CASSEWAGGSYEQYF
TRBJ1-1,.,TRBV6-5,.,TGTGCCAGCAGTTCCTGGGACCTCTCTGAAGCTTTCTTT,CASSSWDLSEAFF
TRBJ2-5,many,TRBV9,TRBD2,TGTGCCAGCAGCGGATGGACTAGCGGGGCGAAAGAGACCCAGTACTTC,CASSGWTSGAKETQYF
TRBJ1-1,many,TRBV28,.,TGTGCCAGCAGTTTATTGGCGGAGAACACTGAAGCTTTCTTT,CASSLLAENTEAFF
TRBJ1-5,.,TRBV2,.,TGTGCCAGCAGTGTAGAGTGGCAGGGTAGCAATCAGCCCCAGCATTTT,CASSVEWQGSNQPQHF
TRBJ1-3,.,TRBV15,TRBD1,TGTGCCACCAGCCGGGGGACAGACTCTGGAAACACCATATATTTT,CATSRGTDSGNTIYF
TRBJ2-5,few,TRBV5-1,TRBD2,TGCGCCAGCAGCTTGGCCGGGGCTAGCGGGAGCCAAGAGACCCAGTACTTC,CASSLAGASGSQETQYF
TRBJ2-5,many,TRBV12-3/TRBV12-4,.,TGTGCCAGCAGTCTCTCCGACAGTTACCAAGAGACCCAGTACTTC,CASSLSDSYQETQYF
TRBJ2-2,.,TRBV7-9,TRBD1,TGTGCCAGCAGCTCGCCGACAGGGTACACCGGGGAGCTGTTTTTT,CASSSPTGYTGELFF
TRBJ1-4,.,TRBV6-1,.,TGTGCCAGCAGGGAAACAGGGAAGAGTGGTGAAAAACTGTTTTTT,CASRETGKSGEKLFF
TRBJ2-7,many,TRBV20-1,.,TGCAGTGCTAGAGAGCGCGCAGGGAGTAACTACGAGCAGTACTTC,CSARERAGSNYEQYF
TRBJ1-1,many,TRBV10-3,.,TGTGCCACCAAGGGGCCGGCGAACACTGAAGCTTTCTTT,CATKGPANTEAFF
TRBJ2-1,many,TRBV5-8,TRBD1,TGTGCCAGCAGCCCGGGACAGGGCTTTAGCTCCTACAATGAGCAGTTCTTC,CASSPGQGFSSYNEQFF
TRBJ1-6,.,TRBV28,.,TGTGCCAGCAGTCTTAGACCGACGATGGGGAACGACGAAGTCGGTTCACCCCTCCACTTT,CASSLRPTMGNDEVGSPLHF
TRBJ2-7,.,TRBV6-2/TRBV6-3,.,TGTGCCAGCAGTTACTCCAGGCAGGGTTACGAGCAGTACTTC,CASSYSRQGYEQYF
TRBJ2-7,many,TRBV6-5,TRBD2,TGTGCCAGCAGTTACTCGACGCGAAGGGCTAGCGGGAGCTACGAGCAGTACTTC,CASSYSTRRASGSYEQYF
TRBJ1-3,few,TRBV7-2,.,TGTGCCAGCAGCTCTTATGACAAGACCTCTGGAAACACCATATATTTT,CASSSYDKTSGNTIYF
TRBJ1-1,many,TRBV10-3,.,TGTGCCATCAGTGAGTCCGGGGGCAGGGGAATGAACACTGAAGCTTTCTTT,CAISESGGRGMNTEAFF
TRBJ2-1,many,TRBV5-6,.,TGTGCCAGCAGCTTGGGGATAGGGGGGGGCTCCTACAATGAGCAGTTCTTC,CASSLGIGGGSYNEQFF
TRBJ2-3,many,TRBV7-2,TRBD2,TGTGCCAGCAGCTTAGGGTTCGGGACTACGAGCACAGATACGCAGTATTTT,CASSLGFGTTSTDTQYF
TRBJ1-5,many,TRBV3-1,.,TGTGCCAGCAGCCAAGGATATGACCAGCCCCAGCATTTT,CASSQGYDQPQHF
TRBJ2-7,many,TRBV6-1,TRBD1,TGTGCCAGCAGTTCTCTGACAGGGGCGAGATACGAGCAGTACTTC,CASSSLTGARYEQYF
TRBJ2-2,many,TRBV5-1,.,TGCGCCAGCAGCTTGGCGGCAGCGTCGAACACCGGGGAGCTGTTTTTT,CASSLAAASNTGELFF
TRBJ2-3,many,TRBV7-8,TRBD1,TGTGCCAGCAGCCCACTTGGGACAGCGTACACAGATACGCAGTATTTT,CASSPLGTAYTDTQYF
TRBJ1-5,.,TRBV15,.,TGTGCCACCAGCAGTTTCAAGCTCGGAGGAGGGCAGCCCCAGCATTTT,CATSSFKLGGGQPQHF
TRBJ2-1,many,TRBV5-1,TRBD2,TGCGCCAGCAGCTACTCGACTAGCGCCTCCTACAATGAGCAGTTCTTC,CASSYSTSASYNEQFF
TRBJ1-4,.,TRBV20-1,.,TGCAGTGTGGAGGAAAATCTTAATGAAAAACTGTTTTTT,CSVEENLNEKLFF